This TCR beta chain was identified in a study of cytomegalovirus exposure and HLA in healthy donors. Points from the study as a whole: The authors assumed roughly uniform sequencing depth across donors for presence/absence analyses. There were approximately 150 TCR beta chains listed as cytomegalovirus-associated.

Details on this clone: What it recognizes is unknown.

It was with 60 Vbeta and 13 Jbeta primers that the PCR ran. Profiling relied on immunoSEQ multiplex PCR, and the TCRdb table lists in-frame clones only, not all of them. This sample has around 53,000 clones; about 73% occur once, and the top ten carry about 3%. Germline CDR1 SGHVS, CDR2 FQNEAQ. This CDR3 comprises 17 residues. Losses at the gene ends were 5 bases for V and 4 bases for J; bases not matched to a gene: 7. Sequenced material: PBMCs. V usage is TRBV7-8 and J usage is TRBJ2-1, with 14 bases that match TRBD2. This TCR was sampled from a man between 18 and 35 years old in good health and CMV-seronegative. CDR3 loop: CASSPRGTSGSYNEQFF. DNA of the CDR3: TGTGCCAGCAGCCCTCGAGGGACTAGCGGGAGTTACAATGAGCAGTTCTTC.